The 20 T cell receptor beta chains given below trace back to one sample, sequenced in a study of T cells in Graves' hyperthyroidism and ophthalmopathy. RNA transcripts served as the template for amplifying TCR beta CDR3 regions. Carried out on the TCR CDR3, a first-round RT-PCR used the HTBI primer set. From the multiplex PCR reads, TCRdb called clonotypes with MiXCR, one entry per CDR3 protein. The sample has 700,000 or so distinct CDR3 sequences; about 16% are singletons. Sample: blood. All receptors come from a man between 18 and 35 years old with Graves' hyperthyroidism.

This clonotype was detected a few times. V is TRBV5-1 and J is TRBJ2-1; D remains unclear. Germline V gene sequence: CDR1 SGHRS, CDR2 YFSETQ. The CDR3 spans 12 residues. The V gene lost 5 bases and the J gene lost 8 bases, with 11 bases spanning the gap. The CDR3 nucleotides read TGCGCCAGCAGGGAGCAGGTCTATGAGCAGTTCTTC. Translation: CASREQVYEQFF.

This chain uses TRBV6-1 with TRBJ2-3; unclear D gene. V dropped 6 bases and J dropped 2 bases, with 15 bases sitting between them. This CDR3 is built from 15 residues. Germline loops: CDR1 MNHNS, CDR2 SASEGT. CDR3 coding DNA: TGTGCCAGCAGCCATCCCTACGGCAACACAGATACGCAGTATTTT. It yields the protein CASSHPYGNTDTQYF.

The sample holds many counts of this clonotype. J is TRBJ2-7 and V is TRBV28; 7 nucleotides agree with TRBD1. The ends lost 5 bases at V and 0 bases at J; junction bases unmatched: 4. This CDR3 has 14 amino acids. Germline CDR1 and CDR2: MDHEN and SYDVKM. CDR3 region: CASSGPGGSYEQYF. The CDR3 DNA reads TGTGCCAGCAGTGGGCCAGGGGGCTCCTACGAGCAGTACTTC.

In this sample, this clonotype turned up many times. The V gene is TRBV2, the J gene TRBJ2-1, with D perhaps TRBD2 (7 bases). V lost 2 bases to trimming and J lost 7 bases, with 18 bases between them. This CDR3 has 16 amino acids. The V gene's germline CDR1 is SNHLY and CDR2 FYNNEI. The CDR3 reads CASSESWGREQNEQFF. The CDR3 nucleotides are TGTGCCAGCAGTGAATCTTGGGGGCGGGAGCAGAATGAGCAGTTCTTC.

This clonotype was seen a few times. V gene TRBV7-8 combines with J gene TRBJ2-1; a possible D gene is TRBD2 (5 bases). This CDR3 spans 15 amino acids. Germline values: CDR1 SGHVS, CDR2 FQNEAQ. Trimming removed 4 bases at V and 4 bases at J, with 14 bases between. As DNA, the CDR3 is TGTGCCAGCAGCTACCGGGGTGCCCAGTACAATGAGCAGTTCTTC. This gives the protein CASSYRGAQYNEQFF. Filled out from reference TRBV7-8 and TRBJ2-1, the complete variable domain reads GAGVSQSPRYKVAKRGQDVALRCDPISGHVSLFWYQQALGQGPEFLTYFQNEAQLDKSGLPSDRFFAERPEGSVSTLKIQRTQQEDSAVYLCASSYRGAQYNEQFFGPGTRLTVL.

Ten or more counts support this clonotype. The V gene is TRBV7-2, the J gene TRBJ2-3; the D gene could be TRBD1 or TRBD2 (5 bases each). V was clipped by 5 bases and J by 10 bases, with 22 bases between them. Germline V gene data show CDR1 as SGHTA and CDR2 as FQGNSA. This CDR3 spans 15 amino acids. The CDR3 DNA follows: TGTGCCAGCAGCACATGGGACCGGATCACAGAGGCGCAGTATTTT. Amino acid sequence: CASSTWDRITEAQYF.

This clonotype was found a few times. The chain employs TRBV7-9 and TRBJ2-1; 7 bases agree with TRBD1. Per germline, CDR1 SEHNR and CDR2 FQNEAQ (reference sequence). J lost 10 bases, V lost 5 bases, and 11 bases had no gene match. CDR3 size: 14 residues. The CDR3 here is CASSPGTGEMEQFF. The CDR3 DNA reads TGTGCCAGCAGCCCCGGCACAGGGGAAATGGAGCAGTTCTTC.

Notes on this clonotype: One end of the junction does not line up with germline, which may come from a read error. The V call is TRBV7-2, the J call TRBJ1-5, with no clear D. Germline V gene lookup returns CDR1 SGHTA and CDR2 FQGNSA. The length of the CDR3 is 15 residues. The DNA of the CDR3 is TGTGCCAACAGCTTAGACGTGGCCATCAATCAGCCCCAGCATTTT. Translation: CANSLDVAINQPQHF.

This chain links TRBV5-5 with TRBJ1-2; no clear D. Germline lookup yields CDR1 SGHKS and CDR2 YYEKEE (reference sequence). The CDR3 contains 16 residues. V lost 4 bases to trimming and J lost 1 base, with 17 bases between them. CDR3: CASSAGAILDNYGYTF. The CDR3 nucleotides read TGTGCCAGCAGCGCGGGTGCGATACTTGATAACTATGGCTACACCTTC.

The chain employs TRBV19 and TRBJ2-3, with D tentatively TRBD2 (6 bases). Germline V CDR1 and CDR2: LNHDA, SQIVND (reference sequence). Deletions cut 5 bases from V and 0 bases from J, with 15 bases between. The CDR3 spans 16 residues. CDR3 loop: CASSPGTGASTDTQYF. The CDR3 nucleotides are TGTGCCAGTAGTCCCGGGACTGGAGCTAGCACAGATACGCAGTATTTT.

V is TRBV29-1 and J is TRBJ1-2, with 7 positions matching TRBD1. The CDR3 runs 12 residues. The V gene's germline CDR1 is SQVTM and CDR2 ANQGSEA. V trimming: 6 bases; J trimming: 7 bases; junction bases outside the gene matches: 8. Here the CDR3 reads CSVSTGFSGYTF. CDR3 nucleotide sequence: TGCAGCGTCTCGACAGGGTTTAGTGGCTACACCTTC. Variable domain in full (rest from reference TRBV29-1 and TRBJ1-2): SAVISQKPSRDICQRGTSLTIQCQVDSQVTMMFWYRQQPGQSLTLIATANQGSEATYESGFVIDKFPISRPNLTFSTLTVSNMSPEDSSIYLCSVSTGFSGYTFGSGTRLTVV.

This clonotype was seen ten or more times. The CDR3 region is CASSPAGGYNEQFF. The CDR3 DNA reads as TGTGCCAGCTCACCAGCGGGAGGCTACAATGAGCAGTTCTTC. This chain joins TRBV18 and TRBJ2-1; 8 bases fit TRBD2. V was clipped by 2 bases and J by 3 bases; unmatched bases: 0. This CDR3 is 14 amino acids long. In germline, CDR1 is KGHSH, CDR2 LQKENI.

In this sample, this clonotype turned up a few times. The V gene is TRBV24-1, the J gene TRBJ2-1, with D tentatively TRBD2 (5 bases). The CDR3 length is 16 residues. Germline-derived CDR1 and CDR2 are KGHDR and SFDVKD. V was trimmed by 6 bases and J by 0 bases, leaving 14 bases between them. CDR3 amino acids: CATSTTAGSSYNEQFF. The CDR3 nucleotides read TGTGCCACCAGTACAACGGCGGGCAGCTCCTACAATGAGCAGTTCTTC.

This clonotype was detected many times. V usage is TRBV18 and J usage is TRBJ2-5, with a weak D call TRBD2 (6 bases). The V end lost 8 bases, the J end lost 0 bases, and 10 bases lay between the germline ends. The CDR3 loop spans 13 amino acids. The V gene's germline CDR1 is KGHSH and CDR2 LQKENI. The CDR3: CASARDYQETQYF. CDR3 nucleotides: TGTGCCAGCGCCCGGGACTACCAAGAGACCCAGTACTTC.

This chain links TRBV19 with TRBJ2-7; TRBD2 matches 9 bases. This CDR3 spans 14 amino acids. The germline V gene has CDR1 LNHDA and CDR2 SQIVND (reference sequence). V gave up 4 bases and J gave up 4 bases; unmatched junction bases: 5. The CDR3 DNA reads TGTGCCAGTAGTACTAGCGGGAATTCGTACGAGCAGTACTTC. The encoded protein is CASSTSGNSYEQYF.

With respect to this clonotype: Because the CDR3 is missing its conserved closing phenylalanine or tryptophan, this is likely a read error. V usage is TRBV12-3 or TRBV12-4 and J usage is TRBJ1-4, with TRBD1 matching over 7 bases. The CDR3 extends over 14 amino acids. The V gene end was trimmed by 6 bases and the J gene end by 3 bases; junction bases not matched to a gene: 4. CDR3 in amino acids: CASSPGTANEKLFL. As DNA, the CDR3 is TGTGCCAGCAGCCCCGGGACAGCTAATGAAAAACTGTTTTTA.

This clonotype has ten or more counts. V and J are TRBV20-1 and TRBJ2-1; possibly TRBD1 for D (7 bases). There are 15 residues in the CDR3. Trimming shortened V by 4 bases and J by 6 bases, and 19 bases separated the two germline ends. Germline CDR1 DFQATT, CDR2 SNEGSKA (reference sequence). DNA of the CDR3: TGCAGTGCTACAACTCCTTACAGGGGAGGCAATGAGCAGTTCTTC. The encoded protein is CSATTPYRGGNEQFF.

The sample holds a few counts of this clonotype. DNA for the CDR3: TGTGCCAGCAGTTTTTGGGGTAGGAGCGAAAAACTGTTTTTT. Translating it yields CASSFWGRSEKLFF. The V call is TRBV27, the J call TRBJ1-4; D not certain. V was cut by 3 bases and J by 8 bases, with 13 bases left in between. CDR1 is MNHEY, CDR2 SMNVEV, per germline (reference sequence). This CDR3 is built from 14 residues.

Many counts were recorded for this clonotype. The chain uses TRBV3-1 and TRBJ2-1, with D possibly being TRBD1 (6 bases). Per germline, CDR1 LGHDT and CDR2 YNNKEL (reference sequence). The CDR3 extends over 15 amino acids. Trimming left V 4 bases short and J 5 bases short, with 15 bases between. The CDR3 region has the DNA TGTGCCAGCAGCCCCCCACAGGGTGGTGACAATGAGCAGTTCTTC. This translates into CASSPPQGGDNEQFF.

This clonotype was counted ten times or more. The chain couples TRBV28 to TRBJ2-1, with 9 bases identical to TRBD2. The CDR3 runs 15 residues. Per the germline V gene, CDR1 is MDHEN and CDR2 is SYDVKM. V lost 5 bases to trimming and J lost 7 bases; unmatched junction nucleotides: 9. The chain's CDR3 is CASSTLLAGSNEQFF. The CDR3 DNA reads TGTGCCAGCAGTACCCTCCTAGCGGGATCGAATGAGCAGTTCTTC.